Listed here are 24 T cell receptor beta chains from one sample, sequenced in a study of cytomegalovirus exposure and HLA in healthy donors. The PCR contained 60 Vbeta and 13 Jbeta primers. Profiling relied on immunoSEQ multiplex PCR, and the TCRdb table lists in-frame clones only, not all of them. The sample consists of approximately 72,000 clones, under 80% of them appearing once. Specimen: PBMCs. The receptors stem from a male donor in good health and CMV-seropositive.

CDR3 in amino acids: CASSRSGQNYGYTF. CDR3 nucleotides: TGTGCCAGCAGCCGATCGGGACAAAACTATGGCTACACCTTC. This rearrangement joins TRBV9 to TRBJ1-2; D might be TRBD1 (6 bases). Germline loops: CDR1 SGDLS, CDR2 YYNGEE. The V end lost 4 bases, the J end lost 2 bases, and 12 bases lay between the germline ends. The CDR3 covers 14 residues. Filled out from reference TRBV9 and TRBJ1-2, the complete variable domain reads DSGVTQTPKHLITATGQRVTLRCSPRSGDLSVYWYQQSLDQGLQFLIQYYNGEERAKGNILERFSAQQFPDLHSELNLSSLELGDSALYFCASSRSGQNYGYTFGSGTRLTVV.

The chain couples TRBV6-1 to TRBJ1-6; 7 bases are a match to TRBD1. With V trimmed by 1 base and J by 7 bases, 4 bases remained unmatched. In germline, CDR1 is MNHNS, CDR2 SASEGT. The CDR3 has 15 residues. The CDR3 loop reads CASSEGQGDNSPLHF. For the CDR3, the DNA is TGTGCCAGCAGTGAAGGGCAGGGGGACAATTCACCCCTCCACTTT.

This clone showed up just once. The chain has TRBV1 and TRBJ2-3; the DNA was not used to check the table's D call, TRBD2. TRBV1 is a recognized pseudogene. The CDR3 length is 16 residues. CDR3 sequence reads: CTSSQVAGGKLDTQYF. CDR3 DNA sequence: TGCACCAGCAGCCAAGTGGCGGGGGGCAAGTTAGATACGCAGTATTTT.

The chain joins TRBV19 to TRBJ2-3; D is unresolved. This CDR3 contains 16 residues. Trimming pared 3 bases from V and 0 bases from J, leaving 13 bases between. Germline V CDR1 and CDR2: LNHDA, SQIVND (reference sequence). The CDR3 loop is CASSMGRRSSTDTQYF. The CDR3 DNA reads TGTGCCAGTAGTATGGGCAGGCGATCTAGCACAGATACGCAGTATTTT.

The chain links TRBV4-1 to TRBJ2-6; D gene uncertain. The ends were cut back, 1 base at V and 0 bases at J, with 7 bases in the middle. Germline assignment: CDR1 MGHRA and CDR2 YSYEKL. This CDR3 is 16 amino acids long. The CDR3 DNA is TGCGCCAGCAGCCAAGGAGGCCACTCTGGGGCCAACGTCCTGACTTTC. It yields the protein CASSQGGHSGANVLTF.

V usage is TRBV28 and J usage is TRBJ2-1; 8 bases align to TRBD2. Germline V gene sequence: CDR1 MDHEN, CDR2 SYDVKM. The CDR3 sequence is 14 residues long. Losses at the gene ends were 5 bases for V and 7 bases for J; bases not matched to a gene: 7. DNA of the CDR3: TGTGCCAGCAGTGATAGACTAGCGACGAATGAGCAGTTCTTC. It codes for CASSDRLATNEQFF.

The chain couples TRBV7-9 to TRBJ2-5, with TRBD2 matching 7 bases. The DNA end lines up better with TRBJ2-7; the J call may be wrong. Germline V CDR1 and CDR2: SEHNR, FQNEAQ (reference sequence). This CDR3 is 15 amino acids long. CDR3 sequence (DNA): TGTGCCAGCAGCCTAGTGGGGGGAGGGGTCTACGAGCAGTACTTC. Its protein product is CASSLVGGGVYEQYF.

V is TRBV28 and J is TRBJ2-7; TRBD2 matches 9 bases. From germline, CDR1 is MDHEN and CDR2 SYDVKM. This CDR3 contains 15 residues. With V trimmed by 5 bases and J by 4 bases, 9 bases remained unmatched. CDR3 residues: CASSAGRAGGYEQYF. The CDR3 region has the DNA TGTGCCAGCAGTGCTGGGAGAGCGGGGGGTTACGAGCAGTACTTC. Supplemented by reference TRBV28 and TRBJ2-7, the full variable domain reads DVKVTQSSRYLVKRTGEKVFLECVQDMDHENMFWYRQDPGLGLRLIYFSYDVKMKEKGDIPEGYSVSREKKERFSLILESASTNQTSMYLCASSAGRAGGYEQYFGPGTRLTVT.

CDR3 sequence reads: CASSLGLQETQYF. CDR3 in DNA: TGTGCCAGCAGCCTGGGACTGCAAGAGACCCAGTACTTC. The genes are TRBV5-4 and TRBJ2-5, with a possible D match to TRBD2 (6 bases). Germline V gene data show CDR1 as SGHNT and CDR2 as YYREEE (reference sequence). V was cut by 4 bases and J by 2 bases, with 9 bases left in between. CDR3 size: 13 residues. The entire variable domain, with the rest obtained from reference TRBV5-4 and TRBJ2-5, is as follows: ETGVTQSPTHLIKTRGQQVTLRCSSQSGHNTVSWYQQALGQGPQFIFQYYREEENGRGNFPPRFSGLQFPNYSSELNVNALELDDSALYLCASSLGLQETQYFGPGTRLLVL.

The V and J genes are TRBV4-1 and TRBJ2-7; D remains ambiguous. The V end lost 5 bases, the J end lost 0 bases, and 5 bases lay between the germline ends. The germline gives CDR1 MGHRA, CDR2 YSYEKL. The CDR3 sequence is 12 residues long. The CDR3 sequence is CASSASSYEQYF. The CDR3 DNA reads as TGCGCCAGCAGCGCGAGCTCCTACGAGCAGTACTTC.

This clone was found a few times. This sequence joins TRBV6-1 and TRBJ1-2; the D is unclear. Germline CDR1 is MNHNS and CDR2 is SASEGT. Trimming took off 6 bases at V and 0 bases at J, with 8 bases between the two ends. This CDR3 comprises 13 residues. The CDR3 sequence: CASRPSTNYGYTF. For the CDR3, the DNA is TGTGCCAGCAGACCTAGTACTAACTATGGCTACACCTTC.

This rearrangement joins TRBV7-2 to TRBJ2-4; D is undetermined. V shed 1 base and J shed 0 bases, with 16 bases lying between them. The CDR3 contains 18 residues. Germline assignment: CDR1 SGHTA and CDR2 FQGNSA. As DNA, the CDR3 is TGTGCCAGCAGCTTAGTCCGCCTGGGCCACCTAGCCAAAAACATTCAGTACTTC. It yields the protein CASSLVRLGHLAKNIQYF.

CDR3 DNA sequence: TGCAGCGTTGAAGGGGAGGAGAGGGGCTACACCTTC. Encoded protein: CSVEGEERGYTF. The rearrangement links TRBV29-1 to TRBJ1-2; D ambiguous. Trimming stripped 1 base from V and 8 bases from J, with 11 bases between. The CDR3 contains 12 residues. Looked up from germline, CDR1 is SQVTM and CDR2 is ANQGSEA.

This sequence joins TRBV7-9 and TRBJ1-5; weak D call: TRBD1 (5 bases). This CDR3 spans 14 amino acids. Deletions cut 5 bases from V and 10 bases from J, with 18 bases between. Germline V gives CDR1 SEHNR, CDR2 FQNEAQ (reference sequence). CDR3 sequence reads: CASSPSLGGGPQHF. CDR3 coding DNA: TGTGCCAGCAGCCCCTCTCTGGGGGGAGGACCCCAGCATTTT.

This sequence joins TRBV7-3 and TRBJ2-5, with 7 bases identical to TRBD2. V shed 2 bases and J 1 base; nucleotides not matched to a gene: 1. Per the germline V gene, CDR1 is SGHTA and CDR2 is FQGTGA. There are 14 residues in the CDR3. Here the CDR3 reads CASSLSSGQETQYF. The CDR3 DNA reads TGTGCCAGCAGCTTATCTAGCGGCCAAGAGACCCAGTACTTC.

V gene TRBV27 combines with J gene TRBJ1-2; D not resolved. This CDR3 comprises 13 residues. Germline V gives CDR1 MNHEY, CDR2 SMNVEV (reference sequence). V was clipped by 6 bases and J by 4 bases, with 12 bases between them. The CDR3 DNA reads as TGTGCCAGCAGCAGGCTCCCCGGCTATGGCTACACCTTC. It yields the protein CASSRLPGYGYTF.

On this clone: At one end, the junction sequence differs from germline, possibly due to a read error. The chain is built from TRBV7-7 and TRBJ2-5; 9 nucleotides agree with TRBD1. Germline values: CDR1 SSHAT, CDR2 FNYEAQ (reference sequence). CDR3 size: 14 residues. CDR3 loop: CASSLQGAVETQYF. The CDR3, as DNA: TGTGCTAGCAGCTTACAGGGGGCTGTAGAGACCCAGTACTTC.

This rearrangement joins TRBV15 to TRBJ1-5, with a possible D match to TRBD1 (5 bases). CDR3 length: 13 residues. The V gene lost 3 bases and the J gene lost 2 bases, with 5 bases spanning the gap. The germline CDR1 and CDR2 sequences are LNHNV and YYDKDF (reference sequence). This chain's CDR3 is CATSRGRNQPQHF. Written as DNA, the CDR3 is TGTGCCACCAGCAGGGGGCGCAATCAGCCCCAGCATTTT.

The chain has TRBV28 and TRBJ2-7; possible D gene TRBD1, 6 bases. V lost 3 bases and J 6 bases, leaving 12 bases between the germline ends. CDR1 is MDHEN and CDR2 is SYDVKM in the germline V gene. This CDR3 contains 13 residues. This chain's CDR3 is CASSFMGAAEQYF. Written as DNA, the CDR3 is TGTGCCAGCAGTTTTATGGGGGCGGCCGAGCAGTACTTC.

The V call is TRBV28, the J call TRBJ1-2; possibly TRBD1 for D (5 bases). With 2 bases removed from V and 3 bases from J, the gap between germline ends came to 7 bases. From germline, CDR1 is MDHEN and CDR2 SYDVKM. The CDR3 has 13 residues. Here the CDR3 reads CASSLQGYYGYTF. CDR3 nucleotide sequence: TGTGCCAGCAGTTTACAGGGATACTATGGCTACACCTTC.

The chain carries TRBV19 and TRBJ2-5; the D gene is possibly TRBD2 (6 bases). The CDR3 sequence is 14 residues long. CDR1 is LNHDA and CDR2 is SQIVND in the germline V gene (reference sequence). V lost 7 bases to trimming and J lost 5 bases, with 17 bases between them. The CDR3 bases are TGTGCCAGTAAAGCCCTTAGCGGTGACGAGACCCAGTACTTC. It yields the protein CASKALSGDETQYF.

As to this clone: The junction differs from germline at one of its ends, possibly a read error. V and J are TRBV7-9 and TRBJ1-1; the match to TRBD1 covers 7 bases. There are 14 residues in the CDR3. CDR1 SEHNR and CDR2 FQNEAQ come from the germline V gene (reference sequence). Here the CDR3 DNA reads TGTTCCAGCAGTTCAGGGGGATCGAACACTGAAGCTTTCTTT. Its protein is CSSSSGGSNTEAFF.

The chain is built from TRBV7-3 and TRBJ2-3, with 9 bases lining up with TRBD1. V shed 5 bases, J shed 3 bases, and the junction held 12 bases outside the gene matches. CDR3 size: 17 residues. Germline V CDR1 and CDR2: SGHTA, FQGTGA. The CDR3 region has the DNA TGTGCCAGCAGCGAAACCGGGACAGGGAGGGGAACAGATACGCAGTATTTT. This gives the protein CASSETGTGRGTDTQYF.

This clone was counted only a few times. The CDR3 coding sequence is TGTGCCAGCAAGTCACAGGGGTACACTGAAGCTTTCTTT. Translated, it gives CASKSQGYTEAFF. The chain joins TRBV25-1 to TRBJ1-1, with TRBD1 matching over 7 bases. This CDR3 spans 13 amino acids. Germline lookup yields CDR1 MGHDK and CDR2 SYGVNS. J was trimmed by 3 bases and V by 7 bases; bases with no gene match: 5.